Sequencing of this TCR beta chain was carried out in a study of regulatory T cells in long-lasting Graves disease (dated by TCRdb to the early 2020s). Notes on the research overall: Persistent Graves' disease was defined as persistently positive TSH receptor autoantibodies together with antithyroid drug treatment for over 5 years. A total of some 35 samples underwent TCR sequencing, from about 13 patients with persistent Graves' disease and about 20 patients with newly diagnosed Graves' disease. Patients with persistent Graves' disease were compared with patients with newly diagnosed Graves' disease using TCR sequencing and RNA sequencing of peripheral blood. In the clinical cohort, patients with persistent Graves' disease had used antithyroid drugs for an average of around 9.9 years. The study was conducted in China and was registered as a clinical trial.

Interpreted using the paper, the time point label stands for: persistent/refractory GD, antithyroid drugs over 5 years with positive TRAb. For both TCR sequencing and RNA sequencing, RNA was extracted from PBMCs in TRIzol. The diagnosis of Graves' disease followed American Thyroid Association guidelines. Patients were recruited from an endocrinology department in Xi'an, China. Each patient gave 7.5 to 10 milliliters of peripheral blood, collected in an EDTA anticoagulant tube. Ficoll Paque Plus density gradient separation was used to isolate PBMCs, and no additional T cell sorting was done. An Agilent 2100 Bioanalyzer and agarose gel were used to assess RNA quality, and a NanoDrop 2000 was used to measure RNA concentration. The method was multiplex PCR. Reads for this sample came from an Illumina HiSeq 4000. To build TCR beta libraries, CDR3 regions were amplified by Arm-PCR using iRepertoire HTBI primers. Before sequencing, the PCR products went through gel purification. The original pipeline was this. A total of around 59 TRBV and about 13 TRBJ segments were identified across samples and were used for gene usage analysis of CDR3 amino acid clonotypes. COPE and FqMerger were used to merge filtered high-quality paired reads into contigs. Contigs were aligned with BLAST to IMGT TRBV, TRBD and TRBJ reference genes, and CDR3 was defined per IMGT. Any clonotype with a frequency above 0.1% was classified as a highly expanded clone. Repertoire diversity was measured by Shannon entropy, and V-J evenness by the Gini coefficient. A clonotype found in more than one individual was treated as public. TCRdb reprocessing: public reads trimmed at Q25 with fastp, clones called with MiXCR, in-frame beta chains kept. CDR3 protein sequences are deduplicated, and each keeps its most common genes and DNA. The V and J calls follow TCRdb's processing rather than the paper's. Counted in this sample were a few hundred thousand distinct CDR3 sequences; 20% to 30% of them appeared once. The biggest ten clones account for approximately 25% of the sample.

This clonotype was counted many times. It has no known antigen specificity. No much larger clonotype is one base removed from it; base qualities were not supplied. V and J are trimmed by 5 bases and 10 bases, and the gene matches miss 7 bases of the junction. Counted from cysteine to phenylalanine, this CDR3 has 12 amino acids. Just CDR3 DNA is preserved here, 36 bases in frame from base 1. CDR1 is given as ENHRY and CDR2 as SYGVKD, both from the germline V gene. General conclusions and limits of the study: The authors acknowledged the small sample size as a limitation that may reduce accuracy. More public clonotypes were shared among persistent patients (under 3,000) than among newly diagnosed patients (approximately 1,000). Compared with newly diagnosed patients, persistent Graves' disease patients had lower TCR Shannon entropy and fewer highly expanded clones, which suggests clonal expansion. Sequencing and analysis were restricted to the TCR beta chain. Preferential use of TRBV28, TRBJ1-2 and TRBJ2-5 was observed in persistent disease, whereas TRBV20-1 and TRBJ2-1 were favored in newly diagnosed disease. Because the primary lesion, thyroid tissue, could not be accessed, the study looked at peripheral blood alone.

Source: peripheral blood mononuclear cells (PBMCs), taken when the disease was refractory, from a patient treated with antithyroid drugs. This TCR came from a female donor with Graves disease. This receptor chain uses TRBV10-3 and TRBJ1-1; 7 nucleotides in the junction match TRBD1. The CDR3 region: CAISPDRDRAFF. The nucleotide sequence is TGTGCCATCAGTCCAGACCGGGACAGAGCTTTCTTT.